This TCR beta chain was documented in a study of shared clonotypes between healthy human individuals. Remarks on this clone: What it binds is not known. Other DNA sequences in the sample encode the same CDR3.

Between the trimmed V and J ends, which lost 2 bases and 7 bases, there was a span of 13 bases. CDR3 length equals 13 residues. Germline CDR1 reads SGDLS; CDR2 reads YYNGEE. Naive CD8 cells lacked CD45RO and underwent positive selection for CCR7, leaving out terminally differentiated effector memory CD45RA+ cells. General observations from the study: Represented genetic and exposure-history diversity was restricted by having few donors. Sorted-subset sequencing was shown by rarefaction to be incomplete despite large depth.

Assay used: immunoSEQ multiplex PCR; TCRdb lists only in-frame clones, some missing. The table has millions of clones, roughly 91% seen once. The sequence derives from a man aged 18 to 35 in good health. Some clones in this sample may be carry-over from other donors' samples. The rearrangement links TRBV9 to TRBJ2-7; D remains unclear. Sequenced sample: naive CD8+ T cells from PBMCs. The CDR3 sequence: CASSVLSGGEQYF. The CDR3 bases are TGTGCCAGCAGCGTCTTATCGGGCGGAGAGCAGTACTTC.